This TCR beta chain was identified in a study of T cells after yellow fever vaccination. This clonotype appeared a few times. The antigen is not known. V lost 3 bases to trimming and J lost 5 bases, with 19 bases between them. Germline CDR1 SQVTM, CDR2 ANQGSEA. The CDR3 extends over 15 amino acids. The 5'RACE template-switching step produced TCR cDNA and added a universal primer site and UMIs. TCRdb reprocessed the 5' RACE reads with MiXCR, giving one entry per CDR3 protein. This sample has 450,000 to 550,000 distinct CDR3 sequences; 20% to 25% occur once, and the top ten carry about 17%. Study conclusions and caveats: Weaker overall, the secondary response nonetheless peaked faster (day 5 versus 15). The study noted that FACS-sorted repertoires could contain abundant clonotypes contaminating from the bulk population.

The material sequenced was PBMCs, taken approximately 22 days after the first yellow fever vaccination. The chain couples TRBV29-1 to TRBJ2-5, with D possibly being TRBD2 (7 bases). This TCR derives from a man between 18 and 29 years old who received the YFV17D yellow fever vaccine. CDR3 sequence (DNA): TGCAGCGTTGAGGTCGGGGGGCTACCTGGGGAGACCCAGTACTTC. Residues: CSVEVGGLPGETQYF.